This T cell receptor (beta chain) was found in a study of a mutant IDH1 vaccine in newly diagnosed glioma (dated by TCRdb to the early 2020s). About the study as a whole: The roughly 34 treated patients were roughly 62% male and roughly 40% female, with a mean age of around 40 years. Prior to enrollment, patients had been given standard therapy consisting of radiotherapy alone, temozolomide alone, or radiochemotherapy with temozolomide, with the combination given to most patients. Peripheral blood was drawn at six visits: V03 (baseline), V05, V07, V10, V12 and V13. For exploratory analyses, about 25 treated patients had longitudinal TCRB deep sequencing done wherever samples were available. What the work shows at the level of the full study, not this receptor alone: Immune responses induced by the vaccine were seen in around 93% of patients across multiple MHC alleles. Selection of PBMC samples for TCRB deep sequencing was based on availability. It was noted by the authors that analyses of patient blood samples could not be reproduced owing to sample limitations. No apparent relationship was observed between pseudoprogression and alterations in the top peripheral T cell clonotypes detected by TCRB sequencing.

To prepare the library, the immunoSEQ multiplex PCR assay was applied. Rearranged TCR beta chain sequences were amplified with the hsTCRB Kit following the manufacturer's protocol. An Illumina MiSeq was used to sequence the TCRB libraries. The paper's data handling went like this. Demultiplexing, trimming and gene mapping were performed with the kit vendor's proprietary platform. TCRdb re-hosts the immuneACCESS table, in-frame sequences only. Its copies lack some clones; in the studies checked, an unresolved V gene accounts for under half of them, and the cause for the rest is not known. V, J and clone size reflect that table, while D and trimming were determined from the DNA. The sample has about 54,000 clones on record, approximately 80% of them singletons. Together, the top ten hold about 19% of the sample. The sample's time point label, in plain terms: baseline, week 1 (first vaccination visit). The label giving this sample's treatment or condition can be read as: pre-vaccination baseline after standard-of-care therapy. The donors had newly diagnosed IDH1-mutant astrocytomas of WHO grade 3 or 4 that showed loss of nuclear ATRX. The samples were drawn from NOA16, a multicentre, single-arm, open-label phase I trial in Germany that tested a mutant IDH1 peptide vaccine in humans for the first time. Blood drawn at visit V03 was used as the baseline sample for immunogenicity testing. Genomic DNA for TCRB sequencing was extracted from EDTA blood using the DNeasy Blood and Tissue Kit.

In the case of this clone: Its target antigen remains unknown. No base qualities exist here, and no much larger clone lies one base off it.

Its CDR3 holds 15 amino acids, cysteine through phenylalanine. Of all the DNA, just the CDR3 is kept, 45 bases in frame from base 1. The germline V gene (reference sequence) provides CDR1 LNHDA and CDR2 SQIVND. V is trimmed back by 3 bases and J by 3 bases, and the junction contains 6 bases that no gene match accounts for. This sequence originates from a man between 18 and 35 years old with glioma. The specimen comprised PBMCs, sampled from a glioma patient treated with radiotherapy, temozolomide or both. The chain couples TRBV19 to TRBJ1-2; TRBD1 aligns with 8 central bases. CDR3 loop: CASSIPDRGYYGYTF. The nucleotides are TGTGCCAGTAGTATCCCCGACAGGGGCTACTATGGCTACACCTTC.